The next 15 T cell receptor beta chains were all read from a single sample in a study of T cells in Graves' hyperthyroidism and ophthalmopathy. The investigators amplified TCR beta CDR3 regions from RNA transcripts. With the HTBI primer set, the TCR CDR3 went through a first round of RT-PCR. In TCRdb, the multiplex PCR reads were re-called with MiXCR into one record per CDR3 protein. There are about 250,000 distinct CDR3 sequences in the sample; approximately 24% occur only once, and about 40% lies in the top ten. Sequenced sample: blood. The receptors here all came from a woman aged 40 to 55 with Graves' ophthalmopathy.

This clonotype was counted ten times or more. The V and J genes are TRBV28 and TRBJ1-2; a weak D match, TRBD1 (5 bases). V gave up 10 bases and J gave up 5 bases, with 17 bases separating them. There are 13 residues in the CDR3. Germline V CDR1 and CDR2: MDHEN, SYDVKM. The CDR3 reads CATSGIRDYGYTF. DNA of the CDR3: TGTGCCACATCAGGGATTCGTGATTATGGCTACACCTTC.

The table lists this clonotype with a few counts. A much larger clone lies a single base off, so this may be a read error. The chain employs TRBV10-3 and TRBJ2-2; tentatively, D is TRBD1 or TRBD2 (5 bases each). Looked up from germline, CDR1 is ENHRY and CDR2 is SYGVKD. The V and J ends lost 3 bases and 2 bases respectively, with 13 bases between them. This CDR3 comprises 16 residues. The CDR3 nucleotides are TGTGCCATCAGTGACTCGGGACCACCAAACACCGGGGAGCTGTTTTTT. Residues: CAISDSGPPNTGELFF.

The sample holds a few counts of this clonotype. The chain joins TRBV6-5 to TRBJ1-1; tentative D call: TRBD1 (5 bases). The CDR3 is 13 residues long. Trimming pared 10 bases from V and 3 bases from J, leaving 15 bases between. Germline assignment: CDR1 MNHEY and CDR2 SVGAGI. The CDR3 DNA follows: TGTGCCATCCGAGCCGGGGCTGACACTGAAGCTTTCTTT. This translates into CAIRAGADTEAFF.

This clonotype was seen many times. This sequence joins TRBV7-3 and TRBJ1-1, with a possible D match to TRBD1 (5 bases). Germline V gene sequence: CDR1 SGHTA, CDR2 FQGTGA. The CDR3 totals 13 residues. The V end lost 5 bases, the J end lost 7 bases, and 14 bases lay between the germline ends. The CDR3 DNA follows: TGTGCCAGCAGCACCACCGGGGCACATGAAGCTTTCTTT. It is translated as CASSTTGAHEAFF.

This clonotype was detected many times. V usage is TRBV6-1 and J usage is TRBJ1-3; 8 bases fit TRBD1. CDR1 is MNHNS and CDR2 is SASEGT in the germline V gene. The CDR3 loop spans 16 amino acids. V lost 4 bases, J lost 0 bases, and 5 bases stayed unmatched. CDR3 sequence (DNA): TGTGCCAGCAGTGGGGACAGGAGAAGCTCTGGAAACACCATATATTTT. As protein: CASSGDRRSSGNTIYF.

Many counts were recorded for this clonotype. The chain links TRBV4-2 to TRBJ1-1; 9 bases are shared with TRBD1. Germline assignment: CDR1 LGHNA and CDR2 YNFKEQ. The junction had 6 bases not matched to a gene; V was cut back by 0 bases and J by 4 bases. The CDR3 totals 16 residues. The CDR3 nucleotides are TGTGCCAGCAGCCAAGATGGGACAGGGTTGAGCACTGAAGCTTTCTTT. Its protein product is CASSQDGTGLSTEAFF.

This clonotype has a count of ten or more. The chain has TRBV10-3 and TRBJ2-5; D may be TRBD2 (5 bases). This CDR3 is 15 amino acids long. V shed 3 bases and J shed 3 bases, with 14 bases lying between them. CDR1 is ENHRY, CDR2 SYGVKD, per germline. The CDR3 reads CAISEAVLAEETQYF. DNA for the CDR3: TGTGCCATCAGTGAAGCGGTCCTGGCGGAAGAGACCCAGTACTTC.

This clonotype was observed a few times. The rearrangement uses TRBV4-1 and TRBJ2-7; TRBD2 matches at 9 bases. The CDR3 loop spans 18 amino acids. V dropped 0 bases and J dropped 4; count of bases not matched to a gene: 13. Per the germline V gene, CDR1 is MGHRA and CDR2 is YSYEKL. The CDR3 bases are TGCGCCAGCAGCCAAGATGCCCGGCTAGCGGGAATTAGTTACGAGCAGTACTTC. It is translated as CASSQDARLAGISYEQYF.

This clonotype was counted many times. CDR3 sequence (DNA): TGCGCCAGCAGCTCAGCAGCGGGAGGGCCCCGAACGGCCGGGGAGCTGTTTTTT. Amino acids: CASSSAAGGPRTAGELFF. This chain uses TRBV5-1 with TRBJ2-2; 10 bases line up with TRBD2. V was pared by 3 bases and J by 6 bases, with 14 bases of the junction left unmatched. The CDR3 spans 18 residues. Germline V CDR1 and CDR2: SGHRS, YFSETQ.

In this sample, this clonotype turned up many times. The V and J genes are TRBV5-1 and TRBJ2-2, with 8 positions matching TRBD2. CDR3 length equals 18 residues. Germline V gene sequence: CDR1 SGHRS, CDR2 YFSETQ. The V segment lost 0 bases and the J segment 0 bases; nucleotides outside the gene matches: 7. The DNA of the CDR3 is TGCGCCAGCAGCTTGGGAGTCGGGAGGGGCGCGAACACCGGGGAGCTGTTTTTT. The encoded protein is CASSLGVGRGANTGELFF.

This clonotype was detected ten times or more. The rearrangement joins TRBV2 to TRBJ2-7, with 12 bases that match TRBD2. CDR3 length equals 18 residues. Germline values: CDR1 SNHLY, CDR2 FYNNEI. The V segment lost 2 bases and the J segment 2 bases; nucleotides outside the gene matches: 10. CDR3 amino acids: CASSEFGRLAGVAYEQYF. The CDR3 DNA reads TGTGCCAGCAGTGAATTTGGGCGACTAGCGGGGGTAGCCTACGAGCAGTACTTC.

CDR3 region: CSARTSGSLLTQYF. The CDR3 DNA is TGCAGTGCTAGGACTAGCGGGAGTCTTCTCACCCAGTACTTC. The gene calls are TRBV20-1 and TRBJ2-5; 12 bases line up with TRBD2. The V gene's germline CDR1 is DFQATT and CDR2 SNEGSKA (reference sequence). The V and J ends lost 3 bases and 8 bases, in that order; junction bases with no gene match: 7. This CDR3 comprises 14 residues.

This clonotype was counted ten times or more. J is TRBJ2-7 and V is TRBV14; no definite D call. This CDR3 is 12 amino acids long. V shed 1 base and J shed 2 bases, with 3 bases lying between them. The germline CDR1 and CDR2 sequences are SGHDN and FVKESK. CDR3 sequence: CASSQAPYEQYF. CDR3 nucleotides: TGTGCCAGCAGCCAAGCTCCCTACGAGCAGTACTTC.

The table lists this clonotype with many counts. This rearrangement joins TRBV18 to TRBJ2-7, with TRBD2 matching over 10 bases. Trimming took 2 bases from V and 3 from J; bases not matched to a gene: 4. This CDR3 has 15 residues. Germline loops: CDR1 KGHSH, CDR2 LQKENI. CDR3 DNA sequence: TGTGCCAGCTCACCAGCTAGCGGGAGTATCTACGAGCAGTACTTC. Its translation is CASSPASGSIYEQYF.

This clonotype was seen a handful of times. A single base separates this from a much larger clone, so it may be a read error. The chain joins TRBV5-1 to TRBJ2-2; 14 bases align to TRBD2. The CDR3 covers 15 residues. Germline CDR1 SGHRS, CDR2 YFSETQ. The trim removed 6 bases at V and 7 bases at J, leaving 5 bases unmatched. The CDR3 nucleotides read TGCGCCAGCATGGGACTAGCGGGAGCTGGCGGGGAGCTGTTTTTT. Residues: CASMGLAGAGGELFF. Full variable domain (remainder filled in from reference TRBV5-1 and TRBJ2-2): KAGVTQTPRYLIKTRGQQVTLSCSPISGHRSVSWYQQTPGQGLQFLFEYFSETQRNKGNFPGRFSGRQFSNSRSEMNVSTLELGDSALYLCASMGLAGAGGELFFGEGSRLTVL.